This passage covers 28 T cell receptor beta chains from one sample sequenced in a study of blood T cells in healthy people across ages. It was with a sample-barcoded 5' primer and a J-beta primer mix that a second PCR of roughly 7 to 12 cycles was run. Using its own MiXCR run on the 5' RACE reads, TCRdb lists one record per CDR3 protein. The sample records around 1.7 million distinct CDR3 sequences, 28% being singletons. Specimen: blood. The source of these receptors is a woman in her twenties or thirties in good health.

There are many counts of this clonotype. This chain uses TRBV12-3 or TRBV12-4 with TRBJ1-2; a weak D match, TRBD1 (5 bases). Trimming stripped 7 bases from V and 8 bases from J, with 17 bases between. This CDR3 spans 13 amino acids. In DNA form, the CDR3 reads TGTGCCAGCACCCCCGTAGGGACCGGCGGCTACACCTTC. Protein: CASTPVGTGGYTF.

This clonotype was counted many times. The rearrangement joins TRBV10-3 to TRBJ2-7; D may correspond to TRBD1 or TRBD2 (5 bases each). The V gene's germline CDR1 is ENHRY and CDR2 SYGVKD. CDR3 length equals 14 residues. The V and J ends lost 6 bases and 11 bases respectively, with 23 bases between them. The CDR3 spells CAIRTTGTASGEYF. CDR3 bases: TGTGCCATCAGAACTACCGGGACGGCTTCTGGCGAGTACTTC.

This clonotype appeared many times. The CDR3 sequence is CASSLRVGEQYF. The CDR3 nucleotides are TGCGCCAGCAGTCTGAGGGTCGGCGAGCAGTACTTC. V usage is TRBV5-1 and J usage is TRBJ2-7, with D maybe TRBD2 (5 bases). This CDR3 contains 12 residues. The germline V gene has CDR1 SGHRS and CDR2 YFSETQ. Trimming left V 5 bases short and J 6 bases short, with 12 bases between.

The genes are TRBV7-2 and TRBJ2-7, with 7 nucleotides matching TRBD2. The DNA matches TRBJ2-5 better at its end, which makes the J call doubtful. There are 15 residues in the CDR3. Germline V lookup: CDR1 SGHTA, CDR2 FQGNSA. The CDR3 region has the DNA TGTGCCAGCAGCTTAGGCGGGGGAGTCCAAGAGACCCAGTACTTC. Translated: CASSLGGGVQETQYF.

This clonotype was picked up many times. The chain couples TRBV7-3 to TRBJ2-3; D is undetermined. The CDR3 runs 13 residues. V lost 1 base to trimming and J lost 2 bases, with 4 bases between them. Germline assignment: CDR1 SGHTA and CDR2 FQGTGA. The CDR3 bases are TGTGCCAGCAGCTTAATTTCCACAGATACGCAGTATTTT. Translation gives CASSLISTDTQYF.

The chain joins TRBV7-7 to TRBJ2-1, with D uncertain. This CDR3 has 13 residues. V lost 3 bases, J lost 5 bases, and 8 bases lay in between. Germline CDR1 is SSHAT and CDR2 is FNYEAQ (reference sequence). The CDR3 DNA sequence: TGTGCCAGCAGCTTTAGACTTAACAATGAGCAGTTCTTC. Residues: CASSFRLNNEQFF.

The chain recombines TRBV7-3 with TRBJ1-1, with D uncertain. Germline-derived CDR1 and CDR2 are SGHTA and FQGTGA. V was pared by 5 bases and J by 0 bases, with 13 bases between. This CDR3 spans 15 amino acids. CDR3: CASSPNNYMNTEAFF. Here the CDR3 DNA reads TGTGCCAGCAGCCCCAACAACTACATGAACACTGAAGCTTTCTTT.

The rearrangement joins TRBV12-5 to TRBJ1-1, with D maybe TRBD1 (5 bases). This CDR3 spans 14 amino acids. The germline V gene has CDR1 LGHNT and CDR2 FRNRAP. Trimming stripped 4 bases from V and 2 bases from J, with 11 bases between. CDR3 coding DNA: TGTGCTAGTGGTTGGGACCTCGGAAACACTGAAGCTTTCTTT. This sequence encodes CASGWDLGNTEAFF. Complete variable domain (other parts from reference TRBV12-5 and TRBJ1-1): DARVTQTPRHKVTEMGQEVTMRCQPILGHNTVFWYRQTMMQGLELLAYFRNRAPLDDSGMPKDRFSAEMPDATLATLKIQPSEPRDSAVYFCASGWDLGNTEAFFGQGTRLTVV.

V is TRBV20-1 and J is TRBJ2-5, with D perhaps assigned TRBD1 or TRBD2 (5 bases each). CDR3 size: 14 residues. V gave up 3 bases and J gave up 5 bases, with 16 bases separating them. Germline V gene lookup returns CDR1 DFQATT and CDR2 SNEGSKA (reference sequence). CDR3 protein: CSASPIGGMETQYF. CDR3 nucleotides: TGCAGTGCTAGCCCAATTGGGGGTATGGAGACCCAGTACTTC.

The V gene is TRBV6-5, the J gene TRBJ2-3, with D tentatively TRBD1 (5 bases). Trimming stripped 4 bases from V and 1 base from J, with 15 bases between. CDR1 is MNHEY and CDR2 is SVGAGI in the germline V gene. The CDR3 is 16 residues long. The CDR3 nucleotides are TGTGCCAGCAGTTCCCGACAGTCCTCGGGCACAGATACGCAGTATTTT. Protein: CASSSRQSSGTDTQYF.

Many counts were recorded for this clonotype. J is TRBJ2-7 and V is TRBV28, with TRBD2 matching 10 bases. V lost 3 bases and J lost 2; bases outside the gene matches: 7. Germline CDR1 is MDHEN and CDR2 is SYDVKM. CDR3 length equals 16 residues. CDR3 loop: CASSFLAGALTYEQYF. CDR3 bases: TGTGCCAGCAGTTTCCTAGCGGGGGCCCTCACCTACGAGCAGTACTTC.

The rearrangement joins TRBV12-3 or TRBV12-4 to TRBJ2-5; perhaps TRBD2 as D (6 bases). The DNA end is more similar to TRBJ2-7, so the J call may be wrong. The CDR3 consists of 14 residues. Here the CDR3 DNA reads TGTGCCAGCAGTTCTGGGACTCGAACGGCCGAGCAGTACTTC. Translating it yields CASSSGTRTAEQYF.

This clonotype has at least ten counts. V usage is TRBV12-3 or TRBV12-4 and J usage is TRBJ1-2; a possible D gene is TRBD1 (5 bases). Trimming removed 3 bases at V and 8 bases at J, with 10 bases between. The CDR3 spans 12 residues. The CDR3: CASSFGGRGYTF. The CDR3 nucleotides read TGTGCCAGCAGTTTTGGGGGTCGCGGCTACACCTTC.

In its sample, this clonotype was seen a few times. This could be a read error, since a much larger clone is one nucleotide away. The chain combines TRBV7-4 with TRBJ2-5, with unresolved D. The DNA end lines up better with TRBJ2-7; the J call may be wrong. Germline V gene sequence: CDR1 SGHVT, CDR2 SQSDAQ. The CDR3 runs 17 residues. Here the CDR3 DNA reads TGTGCCAGCAGCTTAGGTAGTAGGGAATCAGAGGCGGACGAGCAGTACTTC. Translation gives CASSLGSRESEADEQYF.

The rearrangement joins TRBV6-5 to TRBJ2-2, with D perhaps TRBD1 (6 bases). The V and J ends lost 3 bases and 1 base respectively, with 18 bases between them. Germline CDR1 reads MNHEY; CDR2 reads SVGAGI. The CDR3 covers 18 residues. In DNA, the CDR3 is TGTGCCAGCAGTTATAGCCTCCCGGGACACCAGAACACCGGGGAGCTGTTTTTT. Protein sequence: CASSYSLPGHQNTGELFF.

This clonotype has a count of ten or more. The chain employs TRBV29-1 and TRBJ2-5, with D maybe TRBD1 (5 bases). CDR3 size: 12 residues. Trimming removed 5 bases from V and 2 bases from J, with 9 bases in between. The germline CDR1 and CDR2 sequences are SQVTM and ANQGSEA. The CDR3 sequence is CSVTRQQETQYF. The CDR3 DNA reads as TGCAGCGTTACAAGACAGCAAGAGACCCAGTACTTC.

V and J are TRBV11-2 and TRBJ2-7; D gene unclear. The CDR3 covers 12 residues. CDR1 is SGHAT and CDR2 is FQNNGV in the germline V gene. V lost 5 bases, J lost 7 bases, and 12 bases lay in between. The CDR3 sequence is CASSVGGPEQYF. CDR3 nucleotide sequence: TGTGCCAGCAGCGTGGGTGGACCAGAGCAGTACTTC.

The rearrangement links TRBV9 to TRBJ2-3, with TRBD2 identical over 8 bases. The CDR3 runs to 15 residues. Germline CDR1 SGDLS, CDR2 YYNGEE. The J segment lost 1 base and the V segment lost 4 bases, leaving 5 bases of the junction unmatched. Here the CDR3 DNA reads TGTGCCAGCAGCTACCGTAGCGGGGGCACAGATACGCAGTATTTT. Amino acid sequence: CASSYRSGGTDTQYF.

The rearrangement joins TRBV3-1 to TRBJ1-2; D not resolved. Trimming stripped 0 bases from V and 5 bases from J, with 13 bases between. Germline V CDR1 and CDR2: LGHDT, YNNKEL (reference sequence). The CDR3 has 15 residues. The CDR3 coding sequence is TGTGCCAGCAGCCAAGAGGGCGGTGGTTGGTATGGCTACACCTTC. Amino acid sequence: CASSQEGGGWYGYTF.

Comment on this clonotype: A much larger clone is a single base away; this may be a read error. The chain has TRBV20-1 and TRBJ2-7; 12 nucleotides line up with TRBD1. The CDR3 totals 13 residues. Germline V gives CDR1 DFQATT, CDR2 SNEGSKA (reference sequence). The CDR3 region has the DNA TGCAGTCCCCGGGACAGGGGGCAATACGGGCAGTACTTC. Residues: CSPRDRGQYGQYF.

The CDR3 coding sequence is TGTGCCAGCTCATGGAGCCAGGGGGCTTCGATCAATGAGCAGTACTTC. Its translation is CASSWSQGASINEQYF. The rearrangement uses TRBV18 and TRBJ2-4; TRBD1 matches 8 bases. Per germline, CDR1 KGHSH and CDR2 LQKENI. CDR3 size: 16 residues. V lost 5 bases, J lost 13 bases, and 19 bases stayed unmatched.

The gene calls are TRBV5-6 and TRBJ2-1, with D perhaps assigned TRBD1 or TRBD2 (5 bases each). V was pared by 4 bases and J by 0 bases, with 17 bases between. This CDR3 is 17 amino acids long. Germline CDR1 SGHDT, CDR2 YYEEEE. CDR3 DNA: TGTGCCAGCAGCCTCCCGGGGACGGGTAGCTCCTACAATGAGCAGTTCTTC. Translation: CASSLPGTGSSYNEQFF.

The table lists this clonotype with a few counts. The CDR3 here is CSATRNSGTGDGYTF. Written as DNA, the CDR3 is TGCAGTGCCACAAGAAACTCCGGGACTGGGGATGGCTACACCTTC. The chain joins TRBV20-1 to TRBJ1-2, with D maybe TRBD1 (5 bases). Looked up from germline, CDR1 is DFQATT and CDR2 is SNEGSKA (reference sequence). The CDR3 has 15 residues. V gave up 6 bases and J gave up 6 bases, with 23 bases separating them.

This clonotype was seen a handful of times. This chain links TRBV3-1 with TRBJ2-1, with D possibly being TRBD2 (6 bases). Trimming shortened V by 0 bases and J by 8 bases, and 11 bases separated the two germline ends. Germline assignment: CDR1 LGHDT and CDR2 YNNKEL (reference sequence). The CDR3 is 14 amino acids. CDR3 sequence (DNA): TGTGCCAGCAGCCAAGAGGAGGGTAGGGATGAGCAGTTCTTC. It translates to CASSQEEGRDEQFF.

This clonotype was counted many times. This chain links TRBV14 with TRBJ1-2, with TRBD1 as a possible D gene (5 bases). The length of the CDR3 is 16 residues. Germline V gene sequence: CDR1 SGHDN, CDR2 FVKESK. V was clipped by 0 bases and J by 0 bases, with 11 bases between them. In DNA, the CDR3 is TGTGCCAGCAGCCAAGAGCGGGGCCAGGCTAACTATGGCTACACCTTC. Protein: CASSQERGQANYGYTF.

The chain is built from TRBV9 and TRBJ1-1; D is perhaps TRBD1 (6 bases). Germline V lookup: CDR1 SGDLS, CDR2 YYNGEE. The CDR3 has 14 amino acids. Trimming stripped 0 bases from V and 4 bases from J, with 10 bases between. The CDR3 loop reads CASSVEGQTTEAFF. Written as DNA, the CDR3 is TGTGCCAGCAGCGTAGAGGGACAAACCACTGAAGCTTTCTTT.

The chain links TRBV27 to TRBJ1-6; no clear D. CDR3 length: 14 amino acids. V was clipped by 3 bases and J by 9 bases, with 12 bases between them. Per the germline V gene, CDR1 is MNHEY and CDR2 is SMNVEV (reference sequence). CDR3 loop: CASSFELGFSPLHF. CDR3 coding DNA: TGTGCCAGCAGTTTCGAACTGGGATTTTCACCCCTCCACTTT.

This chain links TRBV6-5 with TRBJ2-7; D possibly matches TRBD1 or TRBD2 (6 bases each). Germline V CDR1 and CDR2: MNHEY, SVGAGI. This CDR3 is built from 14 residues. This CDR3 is CVTNQQGWGAEQYF. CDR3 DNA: TGTGTGACCAACCAACAGGGTTGGGGGGCCGAGCAGTACTTC.